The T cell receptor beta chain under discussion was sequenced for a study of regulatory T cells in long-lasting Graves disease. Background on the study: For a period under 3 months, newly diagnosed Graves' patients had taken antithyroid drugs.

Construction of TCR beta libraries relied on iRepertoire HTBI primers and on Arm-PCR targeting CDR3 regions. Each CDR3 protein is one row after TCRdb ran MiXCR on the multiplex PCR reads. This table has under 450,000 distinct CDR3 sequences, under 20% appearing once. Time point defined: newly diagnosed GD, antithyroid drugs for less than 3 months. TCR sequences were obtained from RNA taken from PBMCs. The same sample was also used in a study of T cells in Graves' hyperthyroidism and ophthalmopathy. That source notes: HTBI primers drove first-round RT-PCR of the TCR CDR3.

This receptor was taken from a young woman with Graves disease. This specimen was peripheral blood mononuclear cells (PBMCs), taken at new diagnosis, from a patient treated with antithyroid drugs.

This chain's CDR3 is CASSPGVGEGETQYF. CDR3 nucleotides: TGTGCCAGCAGCCCCGGGGTTGGGGAGGGGGAGACCCAGTACTTC. J is TRBJ2-5 and V is TRBV5-4, with 7 positions matching TRBD2. J lost 5 bases, V lost 4 bases, and 11 bases had no gene match. The CDR3 consists of 15 residues. Per germline, CDR1 SGHNT and CDR2 YYREEE (reference sequence).